Described below is a single T cell receptor beta chain sequence and its context. What it recognizes is unknown. The data belong to a study of T cells after yellow fever vaccination. Study findings and constraints: After the booster, about 95% of CD4 and 75% to 90% of CD8 primary-response clones were re-detected.

TCRdb fed the 5' RACE reads into MiXCR, producing one record per CDR3 protein. The repertoire consists of just under 600,000 distinct CDR3 sequences, with around an eighth occurring once and the leading ten covering 11% to 15%. The CDR3 totals 14 residues. V lost 3 bases, J lost 3 bases, and 5 bases stayed unmatched. Germline CDR1 reads SGHDN; CDR2 reads FVKESK. This chain connects TRBV14 to TRBJ2-7; 7 bases are shared with TRBD2. Sample: PBMCs, taken on the day of the yellow fever booster vaccination. The clonotype originates from a man aged 25-45 years who received the YFV17D yellow fever vaccine. Written as DNA, the CDR3 is TGTGCCAGCAGCCATAAGACTAGCAGCTACGAGCAGTACTTC. Residues: CASSHKTSSYEQYF.